Below, 23 T cell receptor beta chains from the same sample are listed, as sequenced in a study of T-cell reconstitution after alpha-beta-depleted transplantation in children. TCRbeta library preparation incorporated unique molecular identifiers. Each CDR3 protein is one row after TCRdb ran MiXCR on the PCR reads. Here the sample spans approximately 640,000 distinct CDR3 sequences, approximately 16% being singletons. The material was PBMCs from the stem cell graft donor, obtained from the stem cell graft. These receptors came from a human donor who donated a stem cell graft to a child with acute myeloid leukemia.

This clonotype was detected only a few times. The chain uses TRBV24-1 and TRBJ2-1, with 10 bases that match TRBD2. J lost 5 bases, V lost 2 bases, and 5 bases had no gene match. Germline values: CDR1 KGHDR, CDR2 SFDVKD. The CDR3 is 16 residues long. The CDR3 sequence is CATSDSTSGVDNEQFF. CDR3 in DNA: TGTGCCACCAGTGATTCCACTAGCGGGGTTGACAATGAGCAGTTCTTC.

The gene calls are TRBV27 and TRBJ2-2; D is perhaps TRBD1 (5 bases). The germline V and J ends were trimmed by 4 bases and 4 bases, with 13 bases remaining between them. This CDR3 contains 15 residues. Germline V lookup: CDR1 MNHEY, CDR2 SMNVEV (reference sequence). CDR3 sequence (DNA): TGTGCCAGCAGTTCATCCAGACAGATCACCGGGGAGCTGTTTTTT. Its protein product is CASSSSRQITGELFF.

This clonotype was seen many times. This chain joins TRBV7-6 and TRBJ1-2; D ambiguous. The length of the CDR3 is 16 residues. Trimming shortened V by 5 bases and J by 1 base, and 17 bases separated the two germline ends. Looked up from germline, CDR1 is SGHVS and CDR2 is FNYEAQ. The CDR3 coding sequence is TGTGCCAGCAGCCTTAGAGGCCCACCATATAACTATGGCTACACCTTC. It encodes CASSLRGPPYNYGYTF.

The chain uses TRBV28 and TRBJ1-5; 8 bases are a match to TRBD1. The germline gives CDR1 MDHEN, CDR2 SYDVKM. The CDR3 is made up of 17 amino acids. The V and J ends lost 6 bases and 0 bases, in that order; junction bases with no gene match: 10. The CDR3 reads CASRWTGTGYSNQPQHF. CDR3 nucleotides: TGTGCCAGCAGATGGACCGGGACAGGCTATAGCAATCAGCCCCAGCATTTT.

The chain carries TRBV4-2 and TRBJ1-1; D might be TRBD1 (5 bases). Germline loops: CDR1 LGHNA, CDR2 YNFKEQ. CDR3 size: 15 residues. With 0 bases removed from V and 7 bases from J, the gap between germline ends came to 15 bases. Here the CDR3 reads CASSQDRGEYGEAFF. In DNA form, the CDR3 reads TGTGCCAGCAGCCAAGATCGGGGGGAGTACGGTGAAGCTTTCTTT.

V and J are TRBV12-5 and TRBJ1-5; D gene uncertain. CDR1 LGHNT and CDR2 FRNRAP come from the germline V gene. V lost 4 bases, J lost 5 bases, and 9 bases lay in between. The CDR3 loop spans 13 amino acids. CDR3 nucleotides: TGTGCTAGTGGTTCGGGAGGGTATCAGCCCCAGCATTTT. Amino acid sequence: CASGSGGYQPQHF.

The rearrangement joins TRBV5-1 to TRBJ2-3, with D uncertain. Germline V gives CDR1 SGHRS, CDR2 YFSETQ. The CDR3 covers 14 residues. Trimming pared 3 bases from V and 0 bases from J, leaving 8 bases between. Written as DNA, the CDR3 is TGCGCCAGCAGCTCCGCCCTAAGCACAGATACGCAGTATTTT. Translated: CASSSALSTDTQYF.

This sequence joins TRBV12-3 or TRBV12-4 and TRBJ1-5; D remains ambiguous. CDR3 length: 14 residues. The V end lost 3 bases, the J end lost 8 bases, and 14 bases lay between the germline ends. The CDR3 bases are TGTGCCAGCAGTTTCGGCGGGTACGCGAAGCCCCAGCATTTT. This encodes CASSFGGYAKPQHF.

This clonotype was counted only a few times. This chain joins TRBV10-3 and TRBJ1-6; D remains ambiguous. The CDR3 consists of 15 residues. Per germline, CDR1 ENHRY and CDR2 SYGVKD. The germline V and J ends were trimmed by 2 bases and 13 bases, with 18 bases remaining between them. The CDR3 region is CAISEPRAGSEPLHF. The CDR3 DNA reads TGTGCCATCAGTGAGCCCCGGGCAGGTAGTGAGCCCCTCCACTTT.

The chain employs TRBV10-3 and TRBJ1-6; D not certain. The V end lost 7 bases, the J end lost 0 bases, and 7 bases lay between the germline ends. The CDR3 runs to 14 residues. In germline, CDR1 is ENHRY, CDR2 SYGVKD. The CDR3 DNA follows: TGTGCCATCACGGGGAACTCCTATAATTCACCCCTCCACTTT. As protein: CAITGNSYNSPLHF.

This clonotype was seen at least ten times. This chain joins TRBV11-2 and TRBJ2-7; perhaps D is TRBD1 or TRBD2 (5 bases each). CDR1 and CDR2 from the germline V gene are SGHAT and FQNNGV. Trimming took off 4 bases at V and 1 base at J, with 11 bases between the two ends. This CDR3 region has 14 residues. This CDR3 is CASSSGAPSYEQYF. The CDR3 DNA sequence: TGTGCCAGCAGCTCCGGGGCCCCGTCCTACGAGCAGTACTTC.

The chain carries TRBV4-3 and TRBJ2-1; D gene unclear. The CDR3 sequence is 15 residues long. The germline gives CDR1 LGHNA, CDR2 YSLEER. Deletions cut 0 bases from V and 7 bases from J, with 13 bases between. CDR3 DNA: TGCGCCAGCAGCCAAGAGTCCAGGATGCGAAATGAGCAGTTCTTC. Its translation: CASSQESRMRNEQFF.

This clonotype was counted only a few times. V usage is TRBV7-9 and J usage is TRBJ2-5; D call uncertain. Per the germline V gene, CDR1 is SEHNR and CDR2 is FQNEAQ (reference sequence). Trimming took off 1 base at V and 4 bases at J, with 13 bases between the two ends. The CDR3 totals 15 residues. CDR3 bases: TGTGCCAGCAGCTTAGATATTGCAGGCCCAGAGACCCAGTACTTC. This sequence encodes CASSLDIAGPETQYF.

This rearrangement joins TRBV20-1 to TRBJ1-3; 7 bases match TRBD1. The CDR3 has 13 residues. V was pared by 6 bases and J by 4 bases, with 6 bases of the junction left unmatched. Germline V CDR1 and CDR2: DFQATT, SNEGSKA (reference sequence). The CDR3 region has the DNA TGCAGTGCCCTAACAGGGGAGGGAAACACCATATATTTT. This codes for CSALTGEGNTIYF.

The chain combines TRBV6-5 with TRBJ2-3; TRBD1 aligns across 9 bases. The CDR3 sequence is 16 residues long. V lost 7 bases to trimming and J lost 1 base; unmatched junction nucleotides: 9. Germline V gives CDR1 MNHEY, CDR2 SVGAGI. The CDR3 nucleotides are TGTGCCAGCACTTTACAGGGGGCAGGGGGCACAGATACGCAGTATTTT. This encodes CASTLQGAGGTDTQYF.

Only a few counts were recorded for this clonotype. V gene TRBV15 combines with J gene TRBJ1-2; D call uncertain. CDR3 length: 13 amino acids. Trimming cost V 5 bases and J 5 bases, with 12 bases left between them. Germline assignment: CDR1 LNHNV and CDR2 YYDKDF (reference sequence). For the CDR3, the DNA is TGTGCCACCAGCGTACGGGCCGGGTATGGCTACACCTTC. Protein: CATSVRAGYGYTF.

This clonotype was recorded a few times. This rearrangement joins TRBV27 to TRBJ2-7; TRBD2 might be the D (6 bases). Deletions cut 2 bases from V and 7 bases from J, with 12 bases between. The CDR3 loop spans 13 amino acids. The germline V gene encodes CDR1 MNHEY and CDR2 SMNVEV (reference sequence). The DNA of the CDR3 is TGTGCCAGCAGTTTACGGGGACTGGGGGAGCAGTACTTC. Residues: CASSLRGLGEQYF.

This clonotype appeared many times. This sequence joins TRBV11-2 and TRBJ2-7, with no clear D. The CDR3 is made up of 13 amino acids. Per germline, CDR1 SGHAT and CDR2 FQNNGV. Trimming removed 0 bases at V and 5 bases at J, with 8 bases between. DNA for the CDR3: TGTGCCAGCAGCTTAGACTATGGAAACGAGCAGTACTTC. It translates to CASSLDYGNEQYF.

This clonotype was counted a few times. The chain is built from TRBV27 and TRBJ2-7; no clear D. Trimming cost V 4 bases and J 2 bases, with 15 bases left between them. The CDR3 has 15 residues. From germline, CDR1 is MNHEY and CDR2 SMNVEV (reference sequence). The CDR3 protein is CASSSAGWATYEQYF. The CDR3 nucleotides read TGTGCCAGCAGTTCCGCCGGTTGGGCTACCTACGAGCAGTACTTC.

The CDR3 sequence is CASSLSDRGRGNTEAFF. As DNA, the CDR3 is TGTGCCAGCAGCTTATCTGACCGAGGCAGGGGGAACACTGAAGCTTTCTTT. The genes are TRBV7-9 and TRBJ1-1; the D gene is possibly TRBD1 (6 bases). Germline CDR1 is SEHNR and CDR2 is FQNEAQ (reference sequence). This CDR3 spans 17 amino acids. The germline V and J ends were trimmed by 2 bases and 1 base, with 17 bases remaining between them.

The table lists this clonotype with many counts. The V call is TRBV20-1, the J call TRBJ2-7, with D perhaps TRBD1 (5 bases). CDR1 and CDR2 (germline): DFQATT, SNEGSKA (reference sequence). CDR3 length: 14 amino acids. The ends were cut back, 0 bases at V and 4 bases at J, with 13 bases in the middle. Here the CDR3 DNA reads TGCAGTGCTAGAGAGGGGCAGGAGTGGTACGAGCAGTACTTC. It encodes CSAREGQEWYEQYF.

V is TRBV7-7 and J is TRBJ2-5; D is perhaps TRBD2 (6 bases). The CDR3 consists of 16 residues. The V and J ends lost 2 bases and 6 bases respectively, with 19 bases between them. CDR1 SSHAT and CDR2 FNYEAQ come from the germline V gene (reference sequence). This CDR3 reads CASSLSPGAAGKTQYF. CDR3 in DNA: TGTGCCAGCAGCTTATCCCCGGGAGCAGCCGGGAAGACCCAGTACTTC.

This clonotype occurred many times. CDR3 coding DNA: TGCAGCATTCAGCCGGGACAGCCGTACAATGAGCAGTTCTTC. Encoded protein: CSIQPGQPYNEQFF. This rearrangement joins TRBV29-1 to TRBJ2-1; 7 nucleotides agree with TRBD1. The CDR3 totals 14 residues. The germline V gene encodes CDR1 SQVTM and CDR2 ANQGSEA. V lost 8 bases, J lost 4 bases, and 11 bases stayed unmatched.